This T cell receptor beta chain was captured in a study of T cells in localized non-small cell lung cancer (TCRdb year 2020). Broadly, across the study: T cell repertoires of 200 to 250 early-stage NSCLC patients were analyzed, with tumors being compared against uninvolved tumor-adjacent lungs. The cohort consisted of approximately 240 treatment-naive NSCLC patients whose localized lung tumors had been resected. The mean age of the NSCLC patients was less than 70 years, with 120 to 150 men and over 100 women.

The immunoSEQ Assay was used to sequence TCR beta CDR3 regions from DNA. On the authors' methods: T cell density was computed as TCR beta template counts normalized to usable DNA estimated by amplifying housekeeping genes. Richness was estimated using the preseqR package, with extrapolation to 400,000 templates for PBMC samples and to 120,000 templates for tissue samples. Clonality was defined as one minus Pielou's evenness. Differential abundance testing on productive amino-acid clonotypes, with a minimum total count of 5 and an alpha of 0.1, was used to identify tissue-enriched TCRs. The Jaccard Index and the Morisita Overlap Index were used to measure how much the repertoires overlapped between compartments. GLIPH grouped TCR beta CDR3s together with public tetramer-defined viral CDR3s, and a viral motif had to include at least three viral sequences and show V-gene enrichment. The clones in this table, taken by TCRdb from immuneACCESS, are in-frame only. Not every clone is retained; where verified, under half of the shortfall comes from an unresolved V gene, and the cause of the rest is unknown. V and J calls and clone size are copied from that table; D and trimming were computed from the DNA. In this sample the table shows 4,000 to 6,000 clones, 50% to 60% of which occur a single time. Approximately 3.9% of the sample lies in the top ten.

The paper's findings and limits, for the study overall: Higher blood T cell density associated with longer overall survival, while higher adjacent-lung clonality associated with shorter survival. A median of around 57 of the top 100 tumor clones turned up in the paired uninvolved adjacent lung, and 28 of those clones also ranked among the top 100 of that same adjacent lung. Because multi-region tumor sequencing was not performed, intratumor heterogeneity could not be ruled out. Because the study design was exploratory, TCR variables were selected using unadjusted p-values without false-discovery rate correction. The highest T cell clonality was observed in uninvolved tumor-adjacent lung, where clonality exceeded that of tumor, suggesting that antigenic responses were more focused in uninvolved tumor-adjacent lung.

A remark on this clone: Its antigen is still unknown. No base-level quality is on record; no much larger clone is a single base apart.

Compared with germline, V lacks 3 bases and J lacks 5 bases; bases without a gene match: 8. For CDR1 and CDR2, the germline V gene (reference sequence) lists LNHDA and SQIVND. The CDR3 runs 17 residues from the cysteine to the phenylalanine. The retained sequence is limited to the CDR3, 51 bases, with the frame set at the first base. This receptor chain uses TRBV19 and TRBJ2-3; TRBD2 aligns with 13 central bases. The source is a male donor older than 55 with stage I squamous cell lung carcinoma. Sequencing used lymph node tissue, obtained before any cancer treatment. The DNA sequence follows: TGTGCCAGTAGTATCGCCCGGACTAGCGGGAGAGTAGATACGCAGTATTTT. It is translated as CASSIARTSGRVDTQYF.